A selection of T cell receptor beta chains follows, all from one sample in a study of T cell changes during pregnancy in multiple sclerosis. The table came from immunoSEQ multiplex PCR; TCRdb's copy has only in-frame clones and leaves some out. Among about 110,000 clones, just under 95% were seen once, and the ten largest hold around 1.5%. The starting material was peripheral blood, obtained after pregnancy. All receptors derive from a female donor with multiple sclerosis, enrolled in a pregnancy study. The CDR3 runs from the conserved cysteine through the conserved F or W. Each record gives: V gene, CDR3 length, CDR3 protein.

TRBV28,11,CASSLSLGYTF
TRBV6-1,15,CASSATGLINQPQHF
TRBV19,17,CASSPGTGGTSNQPQHF
TRBV6-1,15,CASSGDTQGNQPQHF
TRBV6-1,14,CASRKGQFQETQYF
TRBV18,14,CASSLGLADNEQFF
TRBV5-1,15,CASSLVGGWDTEAFF
TRBV27,18,CASSLWLAGGQGTGELFF
TRBV5-1,14,CASSYRDRASEAFF
TRBV7-2,16,CASSSQTGLRGNTIYF
TRBV7-6,15,CASSLGAGGTDTQYF
TRBV21-1,18,CASSKAGRLCGSYNEQFF
TRBV5-1,15,CASSLAPDPNTEAFF
TRBV27,17,CASSLSRDTYSNQPQHF
TRBV4-1,19,CASSRDREEKGKPNYGYTF
TRBV5-4,17,CASSLEGGLGLTNEQFF
TRBV9,13,CASSQGLNQPQHF
TRBV20-1,11,CSARGPTIQYF
TRBV5-6,14,CASSSRTGSYEQYF
TRBV29-1,13,CSVVARSSYEQYF
TRBV9,14,CASSVGLINTEAFF
TRBV7-9,14,CASSPDRVTYEQYF
TRBV19,12,CASSIGRQRAFF
TRBV2,12,CASSETAYEQYF
TRBV27,17,CASSALPVRVGTDTQYF
TRBV5-1,14,CASSPPRLNYEQYF
TRBV27,12,CASSQNYNEQFF
TRBV9,15,CASSARGGITDTQYF
TRBV9,19,CASSVGLADRTYSGNTIYF
TRBV19,18,CASSIDLGEAGVANEQFF
TRBV28,14,CASVASHLNTEAFF
TRBV5-4,14,CASSQTGGWKTQYF
TRBV5-6,15,CASSLGTGLTYEQYF
TRBV27,18,CASSLYPPGADSNQPQHF
TRBV2,14,CASMGGVRYTEAFF
TRBV4-1,14,CASSRGREDSPLHF
TRBV19,16,CASSIGLAGSPGELFF
TRBV19,15,CASSDQGAANYGYTF
TRBV9,13,CASSVEQGGSYTF
TRBV5-6,14,CASSLGLYQETQYF
TRBV6-6,16,CASSYSGTGLTDEQFF
TRBV30,13,CAWSPMTGTEAFF
TRBV9,15,CASSPQGFGNSPLHF
TRBV6-5,15,CASSLGQGRTDTQYF
TRBV2,14,CASRFDRGNTEAFF
TRBV18,15,CASSPPAGTNEKLFF
TRBV27,14,CASSLGLRGDTQYF
TRBV7-6,21,CASSLYPRALAATVPPYEQYF
TRBV6-1,15,CASSEGQGEADTQYF